This T cell receptor beta chain derives from a study of T cells in narcolepsy. On the study more broadly: Patients with NT1 or NT2 and healthy control donors were enrolled. General study results and limits: HCRT-specific and TRIB2-specific autoreactive clonotypes appeared among same-patient CSF and blood CD4+ clonotypes.

In regard to this clone: Its antigen remains unknown.

The CDR3 is 14 amino acids. The germline V gene has CDR1 LNHDA and CDR2 SQIVND (reference sequence). V dropped 5 bases and J dropped 4 bases, with 11 bases sitting between them. The method was immunoSEQ multiplex PCR; TCRdb's version includes in-frame clones alone and lacks a portion of them. The sample carries nearly 35,000 clones, around 80% recorded once. The V gene is TRBV19, the J gene TRBJ2-2, with D maybe TRBD1 (6 bases). The TCR sequence derives from a human donor in good health. Material: memory (CD45RA-) CD4+ T cells from blood. The CDR3 DNA follows: TGTGCCAGTAGTGCCAGGGGTTTCACCGGGGAGCTGTTTTTT. It encodes CASSARGFTGELFF.